The 22 T cell receptor beta chains reported below all come from one sample, sequenced in a study of breast tumors, draining lymph nodes, adjacent tissues. TCRdb reanalysed the multiplex PCR reads using MiXCR and keeps one entry per CDR3 protein. The sample lists about 35,000 distinct CDR3 sequences; 30% to 45% were seen once. The source material was breast tumor tissue. Source of these receptors: a female donor with breast cancer. Some clones in this sample may be carry-over from other donors' samples.

Remarks on this clonotype: The junction differs from germline at one of its ends, possibly a read error. V and J are TRBV6-1 and TRBJ2-6; tentatively, D is TRBD1 (5 bases). The length of the CDR3 is 16 residues. The germline CDR1 and CDR2 sequences are MNHNS and SASEGT. The DNA for the CDR3 is TGTGCCAGCAGTGAAATGGCAGCCTCTGGGGCCAACGTCGTGACTTTC. It yields the protein CASSEMAASGANVVTF.

In its sample, this clonotype was seen many times. The chain has TRBV12-3 or TRBV12-4 and TRBJ1-3; D is unclear. CDR3 length: 13 amino acids. V lost 2 bases, J lost 4 bases, and 6 bases lay in between. CDR3 sequence: CASSLSGGNTIYF. The CDR3 coding sequence is TGTGCCAGCAGTTTATCGGGGGGAAACACCATATATTTT.

This clonotype has a count of ten or more. The genes are TRBV29-1 and TRBJ1-2; D is unclear. The CDR3 totals 10 residues. CDR1 and CDR2 (germline): SQVTM, ANQGSEA. CDR3 nucleotides: TGCAAAGAGGCGGGATGCGGCTACACCTTC. It specifies CKEAGCGYTF.

The chain links TRBV7-2 to TRBJ2-7; D not certain. V shed 0 bases and J shed 6 bases, with 3 bases lying between them. The CDR3 has 11 residues. Germline CDR1 and CDR2: SGHTA and FQGNSA. CDR3: CASSLAAEQYF. CDR3 nucleotides: TGTGCCAGCAGCTTAGCGGCCGAGCAGTACTTC.

The V gene is TRBV3-1, the J gene TRBJ2-7, with TRBD2 identical over 11 bases. CDR1 and CDR2 from the germline V gene are LGHDT and YNNKEL (reference sequence). This CDR3 has 15 amino acids. The J segment lost 5 bases and the V segment lost 3 bases, leaving 6 bases of the junction unmatched. CDR3 amino acids: CASSHLAGGFHEQYF. The CDR3 coding sequence is TGTGCCAGCAGCCACCTAGCGGGAGGTTTCCACGAGCAGTACTTC.

The chain joins TRBV20-1 to TRBJ2-4, with 16 positions matching TRBD2. V shed 5 bases, J shed 5 bases, and the junction held 3 bases outside the gene matches. Germline CDR1 is DFQATT and CDR2 is SNEGSKA (reference sequence). The CDR3 contains 15 residues. This chain's CDR3 is CSAGGLAGGENIQYF. In nucleotides, the CDR3 is TGCAGTGCTGGGGGACTAGCGGGAGGGGAAAACATTCAGTACTTC.

This chain links TRBV7-8 with TRBJ2-4; maybe TRBD1 (7 bases). The CDR3 loop spans 14 amino acids. Germline CDR1 is SGHVS and CDR2 is FQNEAQ. V was shortened by 5 bases and J by 7 bases, with 15 bases between the two germline ends. DNA of the CDR3: TGTGCCAGCAGCAACCAGGGGGGTTGGAACATTCAGTACTTC. Encoded protein: CASSNQGGWNIQYF.

This clonotype was picked up many times. The rearrangement joins TRBV6-1 to TRBJ2-3; D may be TRBD1 (6 bases). In germline, CDR1 is MNHNS, CDR2 SASEGT. Trimming shortened V by 7 bases and J by 3 bases, and 11 bases separated the two germline ends. This CDR3 is 13 amino acids long. In DNA, the CDR3 is TGTGCCAGCAACTGGCAGGGGACAGATACGCAGTATTTT. Its protein product is CASNWQGTDTQYF.

This clonotype was recorded only once. The rearrangement uses TRBV9 and TRBJ1-1, with D hard to call. There are 13 residues in the CDR3. CDR1 is SGDLS, CDR2 YYNGEE, per germline. V lost 3 bases and J 1 base, leaving 7 bases between the germline ends. CDR3 DNA sequence: TGTGCCAGCAGCGGCAGGACGAACACTGAAGCTTTCTTT. This sequence encodes CASSGRTNTEAFF.

As to this clonotype: Compared with germline, one end of the junction differs, possibly owing to a read error. V and J are TRBV20-1 and TRBJ2-7; D assignment may be TRBD1 or TRBD2 (5 bases each). The CDR3 loop spans 14 amino acids. The germline gives CDR1 DFQATT, CDR2 SNEGSKA (reference sequence). The CDR3 protein is CSALGTKSSYEQYF. The CDR3 DNA reads as TGTAGTGCCCTGGGGACGAAAAGCTCCTACGAGCAGTACTTC.

V and J are TRBV5-4 and TRBJ2-1; 8 bases match TRBD2. The V segment lost 4 bases and the J segment 0 bases; nucleotides outside the gene matches: 6. CDR1 is SGHNT and CDR2 is YYREEE in the germline V gene (reference sequence). This CDR3 region has 16 residues. CDR3 region: CASSVTSARSYNEQFF. As DNA, the CDR3 is TGTGCCAGCAGCGTGACTAGCGCACGCTCCTACAATGAGCAGTTCTTC.

A word on this clonotype: With a much larger clone just one base away, this may be a read error. The CDR3 here is CSARENRLNIGELFF. The CDR3 coding sequence is TGCAGTGCTAGAGAGAACAGGCTTAACATCGGGGAGCTGTTTTTT. V usage is TRBV20-1 and J usage is TRBJ2-2, with TRBD1 as a possible D gene (5 bases). Germline values: CDR1 DFQATT, CDR2 SNEGSKA (reference sequence). The CDR3 is 15 residues long.

The chain carries TRBV7-9 and TRBJ2-3, with D perhaps TRBD2 (5 bases). Germline V CDR1 and CDR2: SEHNR, FQNEAQ (reference sequence). The ends were cut back, 1 base at V and 4 bases at J, with 12 bases in the middle. The CDR3 is 15 amino acids. CDR3 sequence reads: CASSLEKGVADTQYF. The CDR3 DNA follows: TGTGCCAGCAGCTTAGAAAAGGGAGTGGCAGATACGCAGTATTTT. Looking up the rest from reference TRBV7-9 and TRBJ2-3 gives the full variable domain: DTGVSQNPRHKITKRGQNVTFRCDPISEHNRLYWYRQTLGQGPEFLTYFQNEAQLEKSRLLSDRFSAERPKGSFSTLEIQRTEQGDSAMYLCASSLEKGVADTQYFGPGTRLTVL.

This clonotype has more than one count but fewer than ten. This chain uses TRBV6-5 with TRBJ2-2; D assignment may be TRBD1 or TRBD2 (5 bases each). Germline-derived CDR1 and CDR2 are MNHEY and SVGAGI. Trimming shortened V by 3 bases and J by 0 bases, and 17 bases separated the two germline ends. The CDR3 extends over 18 amino acids. CDR3 bases: TGTGCCAGCAGTTATTCCGGGACGGGCTCATCGAACACCGGGGAGCTGTTTTTT. This codes for CASSYSGTGSSNTGELFF.

This clonotype has a count of ten or more. This rearrangement joins TRBV5-1 to TRBJ2-1; 9 bases are shared with TRBD2. Germline lookup yields CDR1 SGHRS and CDR2 YFSETQ. CDR3 length equals 15 residues. Trimming at V came to 3 bases and at J to 5 bases, leaving 6 bases not matched to a gene. The CDR3 nucleotides are TGCGCCAGCAGCTCGGGCCTAGCGGGACACAATGAGCAGTTCTTC. This sequence encodes CASSSGLAGHNEQFF. The full variable domain, with the rest looked up from reference TRBV5-1 and TRBJ2-1, is KAGVTQTPRYLIKTRGQQVTLSCSPISGHRSVSWYQQTPGQGLQFLFEYFSETQRNKGNFPGRFSGRQFSNSRSEMNVSTLELGDSALYLCASSSGLAGHNEQFFGPGTRLTVL.

This clonotype has ten or more counts. The CDR3 protein is CASSPDRVSHNEQFF. Written as DNA, the CDR3 is TGTGCCAGCAGCCCAGATCGGGTTTCCCACAATGAGCAGTTCTTC. This sequence joins TRBV3-1 and TRBJ2-1; no clear D. V was shortened by 4 bases and J by 5 bases, with 15 bases between the two germline ends. CDR3 length: 15 residues. Germline lookup yields CDR1 LGHDT and CDR2 YNNKEL (reference sequence).

This chain connects TRBV20-1 to TRBJ1-6; D is ambiguous. Germline CDR1 reads DFQATT; CDR2 reads SNEGSKA (reference sequence). This CDR3 comprises 14 residues. The ends were cut back, 0 bases at V and 7 bases at J, with 10 bases in the middle. This chain's CDR3 is CSARDYRLNSPLHF. DNA of the CDR3: TGCAGTGCTAGAGATTACAGACTCAATTCACCCCTCCACTTT.

J is TRBJ2-7 and V is TRBV20-1, with 8 bases identical to TRBD1. Germline loops: CDR1 DFQATT, CDR2 SNEGSKA (reference sequence). Trimming cost V 3 bases and J 1 base; bases outside gene matches: 11. The CDR3 runs to 16 residues. CDR3 amino acids: CSASYPGQGMSYEQYF. CDR3 DNA: TGCAGTGCTAGTTACCCCGGACAGGGAATGTCCTACGAGCAGTACTTC.

This clonotype was found a few times. The chain carries TRBV11-3 and TRBJ2-5; 7 nucleotides align to TRBD1. Losses at the gene ends were 0 bases for V and 4 bases for J; bases not matched to a gene: 8. In germline, CDR1 is SGHNT, CDR2 YENEEA. This CDR3 region has 16 residues. CDR3 region: CASSLEIRGLRETQYF. CDR3 coding DNA: TGTGCCAGCAGCTTAGAAATAAGGGGGCTCCGAGAGACCCAGTACTTC.

In its sample, this clonotype was seen many times. V usage is TRBV6-9 and J usage is TRBJ2-7; TRBD2 matches at 7 bases. This CDR3 has 17 amino acids. Germline V gene lookup returns CDR1 MNHGY and CDR2 SVAAGI. J gave up 5 bases and V 0 bases, and 13 bases lay outside the gene matches. CDR3 sequence reads: CASSYSLSYTAGDEQYF. As DNA, the CDR3 is TGTGCCAGCAGTTATTCCCTTTCTTACACGGCGGGGGACGAGCAGTACTTC.

This clonotype occurred many times. Germline and junction disagree at one end, which may indicate a read error. V and J are TRBV11-2 and TRBJ2-7; no reliable D call. CDR1 and CDR2 from the germline V gene are SGHAT and FQNNGV. The CDR3 totals 12 residues. The CDR3 reads CASSPRSYGQYF. CDR3 nucleotide sequence: TGTGCCAGCAGCCCCCGCTCCTACGGGCAGTACTTC.

At least ten counts were recorded for this clonotype. The chain has TRBV11-2 and TRBJ2-7; the D gene is possibly TRBD1 (5 bases). Trimming pared 6 bases from V and 0 bases from J, leaving 18 bases between. The V gene's germline CDR1 is SGHAT and CDR2 FQNNGV. The CDR3 has 16 amino acids. CDR3 in amino acids: CASSKGVTAYSYEQYF. The CDR3 bases are TGTGCCAGCAGTAAAGGCGTGACAGCCTACTCCTACGAGCAGTACTTC.